This T cell receptor beta chain was obtained from a study of T cell responses to AZD1222 COVID-19 vaccine. TCRdb's table, derived via immunoSEQ multiplex PCR, lists solely in-frame clones and lacks some. The sample records about 180,000 clones, 88% being singletons. The V gene lost 5 bases and the J gene lost 7 bases, with 15 bases spanning the gap. This CDR3 has 15 amino acids. Germline lookup yields CDR1 SEHNR and CDR2 FQNEAQ (reference sequence). The rearrangement uses TRBV7-9 and TRBJ1-6, with D maybe TRBD1 (5 bases). Sequencing was performed on peripheral blood, taken on day 0 of AZD1222 vaccination. The TCR comes from an adult in good health. Written as DNA, the CDR3 is TGTGCCAGCAGCCCCAGTGGGGGGTTGAATTCACCCCTCCACTTT. This codes for CASSPSGGLNSPLHF.